This T cell receptor beta chain emerged from a study of cytomegalovirus exposure and HLA in healthy donors. Study results and limitations: Among immune exposure information, only CMV serostatus was available. Cytomegalovirus-associated TCR beta chains were listed, numbering roughly 150. Specificity of a few CMV-associated chains for CMV antigens was verified in vitro. TCR beta chain V- and J-gene trimming was linked, in a later analysis, to a missense variant in DCLRE1C.

The PCR employed 60 Vbeta primers together with 13 Jbeta primers. Repertoires were generated with immunoSEQ multiplex PCR, while TCRdb's copy carries only in-frame clones and drops some. The top ten clones hold approximately 14% of a sample with roughly 150,000 clones, about 80% of them seen once. Concerning this clone itself: Its specificity is unknown.

CDR3 length: 13 residues. Germline assignment: CDR1 SGDLS and CDR2 YYNGEE. The V end lost 3 bases, the J end lost 6 bases, and 10 bases lay between the germline ends. This clonotype was obtained from a woman aged 40 to 50 in good health and CMV-seronegative. Sequencing input: PBMCs. The J gene is TRBJ2-4, the V gene TRBV9; tentatively, D is TRBD2 (5 bases). CDR3 in amino acids: CASSAGLRNIQYF. As DNA, the CDR3 is TGTGCCAGCAGCGCAGGACTCAGAAACATTCAGTACTTC.